This TCR beta chain was recovered during a study of shared clonotypes between healthy human individuals. Overall study findings and caveats: Among several donors, roughly 5% of naive CD4 clonotypes were found in common. Blood alone was sampled, and tissue repertoires likely differ.

Repertoires were generated with immunoSEQ multiplex PCR, while TCRdb's copy carries only in-frame clones and drops some. The repertoire holds some 1 million clones, with about 70% as singletons. Germline values: CDR1 LNHNV, CDR2 YYDKDF (reference sequence). The CDR3 consists of 15 residues. Trimming took 8 bases from V and 3 from J, leaving 17 bases between them. As concerns this clone: Its specificity is unknown.

V gene TRBV15 combines with J gene TRBJ2-1; the D gene is possibly TRBD2 (6 bases). The TCR was taken from a man between 18 and 29 years old in good health. The sequencing input was memory CD4+ T cells sorted from blood. The subset was: CD45RA-negative fraction. The CDR3 here is CATRGLTENYNEQFF. CDR3 DNA: TGTGCCACCCGCGGACTAACCGAGAACTACAATGAGCAGTTCTTC.